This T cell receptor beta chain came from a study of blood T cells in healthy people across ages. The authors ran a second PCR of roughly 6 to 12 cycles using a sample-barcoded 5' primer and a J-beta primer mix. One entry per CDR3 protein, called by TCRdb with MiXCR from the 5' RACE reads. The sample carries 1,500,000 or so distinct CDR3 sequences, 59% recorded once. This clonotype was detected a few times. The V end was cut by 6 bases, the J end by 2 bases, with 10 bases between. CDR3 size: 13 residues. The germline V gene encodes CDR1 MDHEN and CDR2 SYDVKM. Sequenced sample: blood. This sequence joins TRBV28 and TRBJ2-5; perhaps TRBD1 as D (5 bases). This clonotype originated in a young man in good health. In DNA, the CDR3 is TGTGCCAGCAGCCTGACAGTGCAAGAGACCCAGTACTTC. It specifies CASSLTVQETQYF.